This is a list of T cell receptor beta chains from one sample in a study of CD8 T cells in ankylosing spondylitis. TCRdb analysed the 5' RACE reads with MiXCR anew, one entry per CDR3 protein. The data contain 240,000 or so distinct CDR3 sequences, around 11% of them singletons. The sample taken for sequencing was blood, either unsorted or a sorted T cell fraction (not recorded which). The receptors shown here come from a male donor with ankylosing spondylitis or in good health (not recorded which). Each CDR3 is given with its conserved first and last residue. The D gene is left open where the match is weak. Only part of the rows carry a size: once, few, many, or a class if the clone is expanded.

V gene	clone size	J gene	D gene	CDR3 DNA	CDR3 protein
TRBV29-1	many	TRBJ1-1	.	TGCAGCGTGGGGGACACTCGGACTGAAGCTTTCTTT	CSVGDTRTEAFF
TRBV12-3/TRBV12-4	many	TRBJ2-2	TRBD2	TGTGCCAGCTGCCCTAGCGGGAGAGTTCGGGAGCTGTTTTTT	CASCPSGRVRELFF
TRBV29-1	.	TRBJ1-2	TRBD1	TGCAGCGCAGCACGACAGGGTGGCTACACCTTC	CSAARQGGYTF
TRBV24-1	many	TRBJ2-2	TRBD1	TGTGCCACCAGTGGTCCAGGACAGGGAAGGACCGGGGAGCTGTTTTTT	CATSGPGQGRTGELFF
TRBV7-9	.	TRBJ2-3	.	TGTGCCAGCAGCGATAGGTCTACTAGCACAGATACGCAGTATTTT	CASSDRSTSTDTQYF
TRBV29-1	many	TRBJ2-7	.	TGCAGCGTTGTTAGTTCCTACGAGCAGTACTTC	CSVVSSYEQYF
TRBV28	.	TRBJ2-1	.	TGTGCCAGCAGGAGGGGAGCGGCGATGAATGAGCAGTTCTTC	CASRRGAAMNEQFF
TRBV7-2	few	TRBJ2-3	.	TGTGCCAGCAGCTTAGACCTAGCCCACAGCACAGATACGCAGTATTTT	CASSLDLAHSTDTQYF
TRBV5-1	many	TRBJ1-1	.	TGCGCCAGCAGTCAGGGAGGGCAGAACACTGAAGCTTTCTTT	CASSQGGQNTEAFF
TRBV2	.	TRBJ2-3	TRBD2	TGTGCCAGCAGGCTCATGACTAGCGGAGGTGCAGATACGCAGTATTTT	CASRLMTSGGADTQYF
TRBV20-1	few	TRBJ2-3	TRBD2	TGCAGTGCTAGAGGGTTTAGCGGGGGGGCAATCGGAGATACGCAGTATTTT	CSARGFSGGAIGDTQYF
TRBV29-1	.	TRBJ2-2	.	TGCAGCGTCCAAGGGGGAGCGAACACCGGGGAGCTGTTTTTT	CSVQGGANTGELFF
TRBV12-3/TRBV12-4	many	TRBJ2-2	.	TGTGCCAGCAGTTTGTCGATCGGGGAGCTGTTTTTT	CASSLSIGELFF
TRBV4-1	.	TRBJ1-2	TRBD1	TGCGCCAGCAGCCACAGGGGGCGCGTCTACACCTTC	CASSHRGRVYTF
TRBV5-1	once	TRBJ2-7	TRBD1	TGCGCCAGCAGCTTGTACCCAGGGGGCGAGGAAAGTCTGTACTTC	CASSLYPGGEESLYF
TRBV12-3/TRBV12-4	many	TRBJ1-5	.	TGTGCCAGCAGTTTCGGGTCCGGGACCGTGGCGAATCAGCCCCAGCATTTT	CASSFGSGTVANQPQHF
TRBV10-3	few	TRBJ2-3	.	TGTGCCATCAGGGAGGGTGGGGCAGATACGCAGTATTTT	CAIREGGADTQYF
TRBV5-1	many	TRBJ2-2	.	TGCGCCAGCAGCCTGGGGACTAACACCGGGGAGCTGTTTTTT	CASSLGTNTGELFF
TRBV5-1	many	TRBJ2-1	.	TGCGCCAGCAGCTTAGTAGGGTCAAACAATGAGCAGTTCTTC	CASSLVGSNNEQFF
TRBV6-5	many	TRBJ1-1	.	TGTGCCAGCAGTTACTGGCCCAACACGAACACTGAAGCTTTCTTT	CASSYWPNTNTEAFF
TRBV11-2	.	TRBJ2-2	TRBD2	TGTGCCAGCAGCCTGACTAGCGCCACCTGGGAGCTGTTTTTT	CASSLTSATWELFF
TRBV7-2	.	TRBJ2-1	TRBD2	TGTGCCAGCAGCTTTGGGATAGCGGGGGACAATGAGCAGTTCTTC	CASSFGIAGDNEQFF
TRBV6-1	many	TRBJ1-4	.	TGTGCCAGCAGTCCCCTTGGGACCGCTAATAATGAAAAACTGTTTTTT	CASSPLGTANNEKLFF
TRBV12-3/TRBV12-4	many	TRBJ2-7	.	TGTGCCAGCAGTTTAGGCCAGACAGAGCAGTACTTC	CASSLGQTEQYF
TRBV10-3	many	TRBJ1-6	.	TGTGCCATCAGGGGCTCCTATAATTCACCCCTCCACTTT	CAIRGSYNSPLHF
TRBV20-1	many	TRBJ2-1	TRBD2	TGCAGTGCTACTAAGTTGGGACTAGCGACTGATCATGAGCAGTTCTTC	CSATKLGLATDHEQFF
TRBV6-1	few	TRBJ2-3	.	TGTGCCAGCAGACCAAGCCTGACTGCCCAAACGCAGTATTTT	CASRPSLTAQTQYF
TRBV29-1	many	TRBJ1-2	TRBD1	TGCAGCGTGCCGAGACAGGGTAAAAGCTATGGCTACACCTTC	CSVPRQGKSYGYTF
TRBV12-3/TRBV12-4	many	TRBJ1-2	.	TGTGCCAGCAGTTTCGACGCCGGCGGCTATGGCTACACCTTC	CASSFDAGGYGYTF
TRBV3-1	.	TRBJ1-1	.	TGTGCCAGCAGCCTGATAGAGAACACTGAAGCTTTCTTT	CASSLIENTEAFF
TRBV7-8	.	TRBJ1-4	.	TGTGCCAGCAGCACCCAGGGGGAAAAACTGTTTTTT	CASSTQGEKLFF
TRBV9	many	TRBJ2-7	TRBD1	TGTGCCAGCAGCGTGGGACAGACGAGGGAGCAGTACTTC	CASSVGQTREQYF
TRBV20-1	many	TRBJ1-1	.	TGCAGTGCTAGTATAGGGGGGGCGCGGATCACTGAAGCTTTCTTT	CSASIGGARITEAFF
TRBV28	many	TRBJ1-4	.	TGTGCCAGCAGTCCGGGGCAGAAGCTACTTGCAACTAATGAAAAACTGTTTTTT	CASSPGQKLLATNEKLFF
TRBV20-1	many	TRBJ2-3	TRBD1	TGCAGTGCGCCAAGGGGGCCGTTGGAGTATTTT	CSAPRGPLEYF
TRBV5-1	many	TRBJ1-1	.	TGCGCCAGCAGCGCCGCGGGTTTTCCGATGAACACTGAAGCTTTCTTT	CASSAAGFPMNTEAFF
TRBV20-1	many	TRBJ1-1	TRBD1	TGCAGTGCTTCTACAGGGGGGAGTACTGAAGCTTTCTTT	CSASTGGSTEAFF
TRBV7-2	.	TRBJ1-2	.	TGTGCCAGCAGCTTAGTGGCCAGCTCCACGTCCTATGGCTACACCTTC	CASSLVASSTSYGYTF
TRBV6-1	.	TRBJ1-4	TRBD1	TGTGCCAGCAGTGAGACAGGGGGCCATGAAAAACTGTTTTTT	CASSETGGHEKLFF
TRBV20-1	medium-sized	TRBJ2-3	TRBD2	TGCAGTGCACTCCAGACTAGCGGGGTAGCAGATACGCAGTATTTT	CSALQTSGVADTQYF
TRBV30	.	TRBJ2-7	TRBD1	TGTGCCTGGAGTTCCCCGGGACAGGAGGAAAGGGAGCAGTACTTC	CAWSSPGQEEREQYF
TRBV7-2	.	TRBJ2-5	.	TGTGCCAGCAGCCCCCCCTTATGGCAAGAGACCCAGTACTTC	CASSPPLWQETQYF
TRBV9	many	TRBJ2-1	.	TGTGCCAGCAGCAGTTCCGGCAGGTCCTACAATGAGCAGTTCTTC	CASSSSGRSYNEQFF
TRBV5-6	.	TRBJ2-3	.	TGTGACAGCAGCTCCAGGGGCTTAAGCACAGATACGCAGTATTTT	CDSSSRGLSTDTQYF
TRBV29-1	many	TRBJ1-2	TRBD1	TGCAGCGCGGACAGGGGGAACTATGGCTACACCTTC	CSADRGNYGYTF
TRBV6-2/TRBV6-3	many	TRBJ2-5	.	TGTGCCAGCAGTTACTGGCGGGAGACCCAGTACTTC	CASSYWRETQYF
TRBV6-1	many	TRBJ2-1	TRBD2	TGTGCCAGCAGTGACGGCGGGGGCTCCTACAATGAGCAGTTCTTC	CASSDGGGSYNEQFF
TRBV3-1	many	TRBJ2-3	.	TGTGCCAGCAGCCAAGATAGGGCAGATACGCAGTATTTT	CASSQDRADTQYF
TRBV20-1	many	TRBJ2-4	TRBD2	TGCAGTGCTAGAGATACTAGCGGATCAAACATTCAGTACTTC	CSARDTSGSNIQYF
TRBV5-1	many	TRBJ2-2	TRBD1	TGCGCCAGCAGCTTGGTGGGGGACAGCCTCACCGGGGAGCTGTTTTTT	CASSLVGDSLTGELFF
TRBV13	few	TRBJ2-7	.	TGTGCCAGCAGCCCCCTCGGTTTCCTCCCCGAGGGCTACGAGCAGTACTTC	CASSPLGFLPEGYEQYF
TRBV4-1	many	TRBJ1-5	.	TGCGCCAGCAGCCAGCGAATAGACAGCCATCAGCCCCAGCATTTT	CASSQRIDSHQPQHF
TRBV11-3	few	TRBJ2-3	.	TGTGCCAGCAGCTTACCCGGATTAGATACGCAGTATTTT	CASSLPGLDTQYF
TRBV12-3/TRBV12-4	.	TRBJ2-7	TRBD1	TGTGCCAGCAGCTGGACAGGGACCTACGAGCAGTACTTC	CASSWTGTYEQYF
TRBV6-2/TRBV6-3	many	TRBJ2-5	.	TGTGCCAGCAGTGTCCCAGGGTTTTCAGAGACCCAGTACTTC	CASSVPGFSETQYF
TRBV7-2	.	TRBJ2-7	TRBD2	TGTGCCAGCAGCCTAACCGGGACTACAACCTACGAGCAGTACTTC	CASSLTGTTTYEQYF
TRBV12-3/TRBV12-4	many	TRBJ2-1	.	TGTGCCAGCAGTTTCAGTATTGGCAATGAGCAGTTCTTC	CASSFSIGNEQFF
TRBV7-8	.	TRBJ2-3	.	TGTGCCAGCAGCTTAGGAGTCGGGGTGTTGGGTACGCAGTATTTT	CASSLGVGVLGTQYF
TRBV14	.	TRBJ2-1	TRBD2	TGTGCCAGCAGCTCTAGCGGGAGGGCCTTCTACAATGAGCAGTTCTTC	CASSSSGRAFYNEQFF